The rows below give T cell receptor beta chains drawn from one sample of a study of shared clonotypes between healthy human individuals. The table came from immunoSEQ multiplex PCR; TCRdb's copy has only in-frame clones and leaves some out. The data show fewer than 550,000 clones, approximately 79% seen once. Specimen: PBMCs. The receptors here all came from a woman aged 35 to 49 in good health. Some clones in this sample may be carry-over from other donors' samples. Each CDR3 is given without its conserved first and last residue. D genes are given only for firm matches.

d_gene	v_gene	CDR3aa
-	TRBV30	AWSVGRSSGNTIY
-	TRBV4-2	ASSQEWGSGTQY
TRBD1	TRBV6-6	ASWDRVYEAF
-	TRBV11-2	ASSLWETQY
TRBD1	TRBV10-3	AISESDRVGSPLH
TRBD1	TRBV5-1	ASRETGGANTGELF
TRBD1	TRBV5-1	ASSSGQGMDYGYT
TRBD1	TRBV7-9	ASSQGQGATEQF
TRBD1	TRBV27	ASSWDRGRYEQY
-	TRBV4-3	ASSQEGEAYNEQF
-	TRBV21-1	ASIPTSDSYEQY
TRBD2	TRBV29-1	SVGQIAGGQETQY
-	TRBV20-1	SARLVDEQY
TRBD2	TRBV5-1	ASSLAGTSTETQY
-	TRBV5-1	ASSYTVNTEAF
-	TRBV2	ASSLDLNEQF
-	TRBV4-1	ASSQEFLAQAYEQY
TRBD1	TRBV5-1	ASSFPGQGQLKRREANEKLF
-	TRBV9	ASSVGSEQF
-	TRBV25-1	ATQRGGSSDTQY
-	TRBV5-1	ASRSEGGDGYT
-	TRBV7-8	ASSLESHQQY
-	TRBV11-2	ASSLGQNTEAF
-	TRBV19	ASSMGQVTNQPQH
TRBD1	TRBV7-2	ASSLVARGSPGQQNIQY
-	TRBV10-2	ASSERAGYNEQF
-	TRBV5-8	ASSLVRASRATNEKLF
-	TRBV10-3	AISELDTTSPLH
-	TRBV29-1	SVEGETSTDTQY
TRBD1	TRBV29-1	SVDRGPQETQY
TRBD2	TRBV14	ASSLRRTGTSGRAKHNEQF
-	TRBV9	ASSLRRGGTDTQY
TRBD1	TRBV6-5	ASSPTKGQSYEQY
TRBD2	TRBV15	ATSKGLAGGGSYNEQF
-	TRBV28	ASSFQTAWEPQH
-	TRBV15	ATSRVRQSTGELF
-	TRBV2	ASSVQGLYEQY
-	TRBV18	ASSPGIGVTEAF
-	TRBV7-9	ASSLGTGETQY
-	TRBV5-4	ASSLDYGETQY
TRBD2	TRBV5-1	ASSDPGGNYEQY
TRBD2	TRBV15	ATSVRTSGRNEQF
TRBD2	TRBV7-2	ASSRRTSGSYTQY
TRBD1	TRBV7-2	ASSPGLGGVDEQF
TRBD2	TRBV5-1	ASSFGGADTQY
-	TRBV2	ASSERSMNTEAF
-	TRBV14	ASSPLRGGVGDTQY
-	TRBV30	AWSVQGGYGYT
TRBD1	TRBV5-1	ASSRDRGLYGYT
-	TRBV7-9	ASSLEEGWNTEAF
TRBD1	TRBV29-1	SVESRQGAIEAF
-	TRBV28	ASSLFPRDNQPQH
TRBD2	TRBV28	ASSSSGGGETQY
-	TRBV7-8	ATLLSVRRAGGGEQF
-	TRBV4-2	ASSQELGDRSGNTIY
-	TRBV7-8	ASSLAGIYTDTQY
TRBD2	TRBV19	ASSYSSGRRETQY